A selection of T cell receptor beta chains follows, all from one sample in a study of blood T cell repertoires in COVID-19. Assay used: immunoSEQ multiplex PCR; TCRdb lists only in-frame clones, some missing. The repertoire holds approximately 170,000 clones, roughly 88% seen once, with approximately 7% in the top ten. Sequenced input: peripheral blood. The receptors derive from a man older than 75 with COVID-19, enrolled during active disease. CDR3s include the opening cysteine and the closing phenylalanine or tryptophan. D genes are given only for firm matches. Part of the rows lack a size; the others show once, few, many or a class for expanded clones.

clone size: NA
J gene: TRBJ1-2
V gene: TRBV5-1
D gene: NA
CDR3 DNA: TGCGCCAGCAGCTTGGGAACAGGGAACTATGGCTACACCTTC
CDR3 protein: CASSLGTGNYGYTF

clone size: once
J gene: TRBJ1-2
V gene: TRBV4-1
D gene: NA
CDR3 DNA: TGCGCCAGCAGCCAAGAAGGAAAGGGGTCAGTCGGCTACACCTTC
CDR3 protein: CASSQEGKGSVGYTF

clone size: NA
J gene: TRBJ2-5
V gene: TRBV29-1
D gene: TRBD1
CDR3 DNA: TGCAGCGTTGATGCGGACAGGGCGTCGGCGACCCAGTACTTC
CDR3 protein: CSVDADRASATQYF

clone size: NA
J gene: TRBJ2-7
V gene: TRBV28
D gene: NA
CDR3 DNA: TGTGCCAGCAGCTTACAGGGCTACGAGCAGTACTTC
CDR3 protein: CASSLQGYEQYF

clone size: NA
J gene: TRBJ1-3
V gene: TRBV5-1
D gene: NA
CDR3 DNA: TGCGCCAGTAGCTCTCGGGTCGGCCCTGGAAACACCATATATTTT
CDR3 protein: CASSSRVGPGNTIYF

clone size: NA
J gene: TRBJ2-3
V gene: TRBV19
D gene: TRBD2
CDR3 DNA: TGTGCCTCCCTAGCGGGGGGGCCAGATACGCAGTATTTT
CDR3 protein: CASLAGGPDTQYF

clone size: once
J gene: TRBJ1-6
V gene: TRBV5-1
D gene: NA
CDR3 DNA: TGCGCCAGCAGCGCTCGGACAGCTTATAATTCACCCCTCCACTTT
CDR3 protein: CASSARTAYNSPLHF

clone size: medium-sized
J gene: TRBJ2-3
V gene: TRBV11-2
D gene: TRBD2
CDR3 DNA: TGTGCCAGCAGCCGCCTGCGGGGGGCTGCGAGAGATACGCAGTATTTT
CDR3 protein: CASSRLRGAARDTQYF

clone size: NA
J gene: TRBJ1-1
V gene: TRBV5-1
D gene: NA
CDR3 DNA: TGCGCCAGCAGCTCCGGGGGCACTGAAGCTTTCTTT
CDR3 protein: CASSSGGTEAFF

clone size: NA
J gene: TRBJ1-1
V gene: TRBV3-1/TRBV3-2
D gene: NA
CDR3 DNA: TGTGCCAGCAGCCAGCCGACAAGCGGAGGGGAAGCTTTCTTT
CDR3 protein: CASSQPTSGGEAFF

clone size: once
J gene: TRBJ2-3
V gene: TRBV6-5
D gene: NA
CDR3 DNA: TGTGCCAGCAGGGGGACTGTAACGCAGTATTTT
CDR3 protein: CASRGTVTQYF

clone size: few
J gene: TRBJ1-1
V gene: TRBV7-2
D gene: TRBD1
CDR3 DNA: TGTGCCACGCCAGCTCGACAGGGGGTAGTGACTTTCTTT
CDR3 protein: CATPARQGVVTFF

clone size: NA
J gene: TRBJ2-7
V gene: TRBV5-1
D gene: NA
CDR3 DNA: TGCGCCAGCAGCCCGGGAGACATCTACGAGCAGTACTTC
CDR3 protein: CASSPGDIYEQYF

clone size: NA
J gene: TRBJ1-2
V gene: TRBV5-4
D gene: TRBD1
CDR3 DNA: TGTGCCAGCAGCTTGGCCGGGGCAGGGGGGAGCGGCTACACCTTC
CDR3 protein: CASSLAGAGGSGYTF

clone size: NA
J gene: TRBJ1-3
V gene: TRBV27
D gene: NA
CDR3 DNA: TGTGCCAGCAGTTCCTCAGGGGTTAGCTCTGGAAACACCATATATTTT
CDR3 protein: CASSSSGVSSGNTIYF

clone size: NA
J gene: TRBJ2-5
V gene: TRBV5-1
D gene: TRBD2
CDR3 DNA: TGCGCCAGCAGCGACCTAGCGGGGGGGGAAGAGACCCAGTACTTC
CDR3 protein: CASSDLAGGEETQYF

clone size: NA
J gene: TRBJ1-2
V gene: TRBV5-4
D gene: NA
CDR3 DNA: TGTGCCAGCAGCTTTAAACAGGTCTATGGCTACACCTTC
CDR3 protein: CASSFKQVYGYTF

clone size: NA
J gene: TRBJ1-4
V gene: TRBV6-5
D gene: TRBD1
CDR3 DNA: TGTGCCAGCAGCCAAAGGGGGACAGTGAATGAAAAACTGTTTTTT
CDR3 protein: CASSQRGTVNEKLFF

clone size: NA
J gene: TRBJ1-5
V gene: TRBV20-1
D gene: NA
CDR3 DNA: TGCAGTGCTAGTAGCAGGCTGGCCCTCTATAGCAATCAGCCCCAGCATTTT
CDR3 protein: CSASSRLALYSNQPQHF

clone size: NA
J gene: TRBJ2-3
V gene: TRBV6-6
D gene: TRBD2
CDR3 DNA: TGTGCCAGCAGTGATGTAGCGGGGCGCACAGATACGCAGTATTTT
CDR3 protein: CASSDVAGRTDTQYF

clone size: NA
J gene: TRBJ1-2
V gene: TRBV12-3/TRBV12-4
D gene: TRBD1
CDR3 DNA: TGTGCCAGCAGACGCGGACAGGGACGGGGCTACACCTTC
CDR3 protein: CASRRGQGRGYTF

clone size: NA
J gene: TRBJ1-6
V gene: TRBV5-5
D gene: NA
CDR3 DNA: TGTGCCAGCAGCCCTTCGAGGGGGAACTATAATTCACCCCTCCACTTT
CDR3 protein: CASSPSRGNYNSPLHF

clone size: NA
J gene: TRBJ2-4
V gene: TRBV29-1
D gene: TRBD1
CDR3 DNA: TGCAGCGTTGAGAGGACAGGGAAAAACATTCAGTACTTC
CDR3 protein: CSVERTGKNIQYF

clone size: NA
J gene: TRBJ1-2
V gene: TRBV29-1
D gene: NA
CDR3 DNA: TGCAGCGTTACCGTCGGACAGAACTATGGCTACACCTTC
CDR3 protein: CSVTVGQNYGYTF

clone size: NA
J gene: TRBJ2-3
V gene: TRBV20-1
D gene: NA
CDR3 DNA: TGCAGTGCTCCGCGGGGCGGTACGCAGTATTTT
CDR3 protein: CSAPRGGTQYF

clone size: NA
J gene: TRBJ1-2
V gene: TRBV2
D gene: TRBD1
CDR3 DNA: TGTGCCAGCGTCGGACAGGACTATCGCTACACCTTC
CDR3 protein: CASVGQDYRYTF

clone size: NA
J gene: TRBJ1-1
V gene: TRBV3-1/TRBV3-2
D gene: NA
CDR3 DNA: TGTGCCAGCAGCCACCCTCGGGAGGGCGCGGTAGGAGGAGGACTGGCGGTGAACACTGAAGCTTTCTTT
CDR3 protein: CASSHPREGAVGGGLAVNTEAFF

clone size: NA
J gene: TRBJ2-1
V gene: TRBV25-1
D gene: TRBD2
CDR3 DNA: TGTGCCAGCAGTGGACTAGCGGGGAAAACCTCCTACAATGAGCAGTTCTTC
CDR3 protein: CASSGLAGKTSYNEQFF

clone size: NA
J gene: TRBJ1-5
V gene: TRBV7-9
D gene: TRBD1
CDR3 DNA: TGTGCCAGCAGCTTAGCGCAGGACAGGGAGAATCAGCCCCAGCATTTT
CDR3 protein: CASSLAQDRENQPQHF

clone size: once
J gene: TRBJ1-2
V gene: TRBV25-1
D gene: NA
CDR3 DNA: TGTGCCAGCAGTGGCCTCGGGGACTACTATGGCTACACCTTC
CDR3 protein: CASSGLGDYYGYTF

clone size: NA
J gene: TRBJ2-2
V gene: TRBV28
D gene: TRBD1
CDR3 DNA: TGTGCCAGCAGTGTCGCCGGGACAGATCCCGGGGAGCTGTTTTTT
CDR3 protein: CASSVAGTDPGELFF

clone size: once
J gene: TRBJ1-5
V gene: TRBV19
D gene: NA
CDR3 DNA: TGTGCCAGTAGTATAAGGGAGGGGGATCAGCCCCAGCATTTT
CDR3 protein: CASSIREGDQPQHF

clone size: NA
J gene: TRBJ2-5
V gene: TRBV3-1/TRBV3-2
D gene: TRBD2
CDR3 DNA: TGTGCCAGCAGCCAAGTTGGGAGCGGGGGGGCCCAAGAGACCCAGTACTTC
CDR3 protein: CASSQVGSGGAQETQYF

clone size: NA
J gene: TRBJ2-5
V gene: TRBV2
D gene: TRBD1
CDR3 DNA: TGTGCCAGCAGCCCGGGACAGATACAAGAGACCCAGTACTTC
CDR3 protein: CASSPGQIQETQYF

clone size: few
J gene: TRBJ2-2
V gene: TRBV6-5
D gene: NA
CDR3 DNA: TGTGCCAGCAGTCCCCAACGGGTTGACGGGGAGCTGTTTTTT
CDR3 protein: CASSPQRVDGELFF

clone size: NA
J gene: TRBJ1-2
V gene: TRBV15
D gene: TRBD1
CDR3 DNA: TGTGCCACCAGCAGAGGTGGGACAGAAAGATATGGCTACACCTTC
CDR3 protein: CATSRGGTERYGYTF

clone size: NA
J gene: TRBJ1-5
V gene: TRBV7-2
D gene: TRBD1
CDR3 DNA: TGTGCCAGCAGCTTGACAGGGGGCTATAGCAATCAGCCCCAGCATTTT
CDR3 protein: CASSLTGGYSNQPQHF

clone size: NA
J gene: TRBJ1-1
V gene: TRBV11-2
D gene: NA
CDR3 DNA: TGTGCCGGGGGGACGGGGCCGGGGAATGAAGCTTTCTTT
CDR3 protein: CAGGTGPGNEAFF

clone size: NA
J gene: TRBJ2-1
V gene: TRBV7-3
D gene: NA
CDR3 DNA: TGTGCCAGCAGCCCGACGACTCTAAATGAGCAGTTCTTC
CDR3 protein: CASSPTTLNEQFF

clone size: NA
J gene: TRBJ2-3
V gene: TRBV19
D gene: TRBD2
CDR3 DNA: TGTGCCGCGAGCGGGGGGGTTAGCACAGATACGCAGTATTTT
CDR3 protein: CAASGGVSTDTQYF

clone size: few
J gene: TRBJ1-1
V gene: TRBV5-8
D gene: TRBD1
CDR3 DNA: TGTGCCAGCAGCTCCTTCCGCAAAGGGACAGGGCGAACTGAAGCTTTCTTT
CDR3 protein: CASSSFRKGTGRTEAFF

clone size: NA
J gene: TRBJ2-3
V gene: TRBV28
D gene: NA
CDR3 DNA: TGTGCCAGCAGCAGTTTAAGGGGGAGTCTTAGCACAGATACGCAGTATTTT
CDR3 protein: CASSSLRGSLSTDTQYF

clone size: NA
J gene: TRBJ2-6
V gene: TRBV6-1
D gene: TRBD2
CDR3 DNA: TGTGCCAGCAGTGATCGGGGGGGGAGTGGGGCCAACGTCCTGACTTTC
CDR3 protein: CASSDRGGSGANVLTF

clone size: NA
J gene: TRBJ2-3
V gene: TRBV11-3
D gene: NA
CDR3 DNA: TGTGCCAGCAGCGCGAGGGGGACAGATACGCAGTATTTT
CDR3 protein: CASSARGTDTQYF

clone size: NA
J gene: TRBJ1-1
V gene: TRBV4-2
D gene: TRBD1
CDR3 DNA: TGTGCCAGCAGCCAGCGGGACAGGGGGAATACTGAAGCTTTCTTT
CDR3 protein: CASSQRDRGNTEAFF

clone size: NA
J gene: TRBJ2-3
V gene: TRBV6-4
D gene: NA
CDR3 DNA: TGTGCCAGCAGTGTAAGGAGGACAGATACGCAGTATTTT
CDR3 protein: CASSVRRTDTQYF

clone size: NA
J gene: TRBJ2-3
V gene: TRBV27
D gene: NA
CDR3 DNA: TGTGCCAGCAGTGGCAGGCGTAGCACAGATACGCAGTATTTT
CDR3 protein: CASSGRRSTDTQYF

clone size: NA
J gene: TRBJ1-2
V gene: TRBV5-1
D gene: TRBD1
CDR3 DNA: TGCGCCAGCAGCTTGTACTCAGGGGGTGGGGACTATGGCTACACCTTC
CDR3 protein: CASSLYSGGGDYGYTF

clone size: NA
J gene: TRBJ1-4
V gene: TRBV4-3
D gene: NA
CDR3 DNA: TGCGCCAGCAGCCAGGCCCCTAATGAAAAACTGTTTTTT
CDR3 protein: CASSQAPNEKLFF

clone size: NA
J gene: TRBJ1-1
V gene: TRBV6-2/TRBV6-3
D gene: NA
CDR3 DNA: TGTGCCAGCAGCCGCAGGAACACTGAAGCTTTCTTT
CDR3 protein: CASSRRNTEAFF

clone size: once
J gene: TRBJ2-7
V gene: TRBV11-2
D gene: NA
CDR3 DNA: TGTGCCAGCAGCTTAGTCCCCGGGACATCGGTCTACGAGCAGTACTTC
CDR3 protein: CASSLVPGTSVYEQYF

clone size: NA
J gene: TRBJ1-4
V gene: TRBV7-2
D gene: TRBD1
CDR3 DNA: TGTGCCAGCAGACAAACAGGGGACCAAAATGAAAAACTGTTTTTT
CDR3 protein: CASRQTGDQNEKLFF

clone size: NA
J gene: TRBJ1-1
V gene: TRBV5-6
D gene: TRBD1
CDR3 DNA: TGTGCCAGCAGCTTGGGACAGGGCCCCTTAATGGCTTTCTTT
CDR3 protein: CASSLGQGPLMAFF

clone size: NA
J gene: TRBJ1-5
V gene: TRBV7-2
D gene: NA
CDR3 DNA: TGTGCCAGCAGCTTGGGGCCAGATAGCAATCAGCCCCAGCATTTT
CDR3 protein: CASSLGPDSNQPQHF